Below, one T cell receptor beta chain is given with its context. Measured with immunoSEQ multiplex PCR; TCRdb has only the in-frame clones, and not every one. The table lists about 490,000 clones, approximately 85% of them singletons, with roughly 3.2% in the top ten. Germline V gene sequence: CDR1 LNHDA, CDR2 SQIVND (reference sequence). This CDR3 region has 16 residues. V shed 7 bases, J shed 4 bases, and the junction held 12 bases outside the gene matches. The data stem from a study of blood T cell repertoires in COVID-19. Study as a whole: COVID-19 samples from acute and convalescent phases originated in the United States, Italy and Spain. PBMCs, B-cell-depleted T cells, or T cells provided the cDNA or gDNA that made up the material.

This receptor was obtained from a human donor in a cohort sampled during active COVID-19. This chain uses TRBV19 with TRBJ1-3, with 8 bases fitting TRBD1. The sequenced sample was peripheral blood. CDR3 bases: TGTGCCAGTATCCTCACCGGGACAGGAGGCGGAAACACCATATATTTT. This codes for CASILTGTGGGNTIYF.